This T cell receptor (beta chain) was captured by sequencing in a study of low-dose radiotherapy and immunotherapy resistance in tumors. TRAV- and TRBV-specific primers, spanning alpha and beta chains, primed first-strand cDNA. Both a constant-region primer and a V-primer adapter served to amplify TCRs across roughly 20 PCR cycles. TCRdb called the reads again in MiXCR, with one record for every CDR3 protein. The sample carries about 80,000 distinct CDR3 sequences, under 20% recorded once. V was clipped by 1 base and J by 3 bases, with 13 bases between them. In germline, CDR1 is SEHNR, CDR2 FQNEAQ (reference sequence). The CDR3 length is 15 residues. Time point given: after trial treatment. The treatment denotes: LDRT plus nivolumab, ipilimumab, low-dose cyclophosphamide and aspirin (RACIN trial). This clonotype was picked up many times.

The chain couples TRBV7-9 to TRBJ2-7; possibly TRBD2 for D (6 bases). This TCR came from a male donor with prostate cancer. The sample here was PBMCs, taken after low-dose radiotherapy plus immunotherapy. CDR3 bases: TGTGCCAGCAGCTTAGGGACGGCGGGAAGCTACGAGCAGTACTTC. This encodes CASSLGTAGSYEQYF. Drawing the rest from reference TRBV7-9 and TRBJ2-7, the complete variable domain is DTGVSQNPRHKITKRGQNVTFRCDPISEHNRLYWYRQTLGQGPEFLTYFQNEAQLEKSRLLSDRFSAERPKGSFSTLEIQRTEQGDSAMYLCASSLGTAGSYEQYFGPGTRLTVT.